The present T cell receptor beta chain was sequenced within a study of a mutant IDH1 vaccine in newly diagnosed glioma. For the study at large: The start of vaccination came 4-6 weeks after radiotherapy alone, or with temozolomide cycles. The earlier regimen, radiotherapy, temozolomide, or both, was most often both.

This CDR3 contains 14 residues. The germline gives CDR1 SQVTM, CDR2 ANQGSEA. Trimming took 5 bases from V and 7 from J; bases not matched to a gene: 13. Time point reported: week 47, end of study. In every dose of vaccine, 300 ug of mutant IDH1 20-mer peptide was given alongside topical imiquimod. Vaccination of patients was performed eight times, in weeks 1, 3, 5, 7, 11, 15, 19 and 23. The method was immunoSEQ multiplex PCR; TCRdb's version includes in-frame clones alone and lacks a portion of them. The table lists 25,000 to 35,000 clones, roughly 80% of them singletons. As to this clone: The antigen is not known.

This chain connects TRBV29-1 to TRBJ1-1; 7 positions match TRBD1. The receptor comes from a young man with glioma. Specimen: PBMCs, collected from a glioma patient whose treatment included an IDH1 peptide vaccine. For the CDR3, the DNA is TGCAGCGTTCCTGGGGGACAGAGGGCGGGTGAAGCTTTCTTT. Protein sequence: CSVPGGQRAGEAFF.